Following are 25 T cell receptor beta chains from one sample sequenced in a study of blood T cell repertoires in COVID-19. Measured with immunoSEQ multiplex PCR; TCRdb has only the in-frame clones, and not every one. The table lists under 200,000 clones, about 89% of them singletons. The sequenced material came from peripheral blood. The receptors were sampled from a man aged 65 to 79 with acute or convalescent COVID-19.

This chain connects TRBV7-3 to TRBJ2-5; the match to TRBD1 covers 7 bases. V lost 5 bases, J lost 3 bases, and 3 bases stayed unmatched. The CDR3 length is 13 residues. CDR1 and CDR2 from the germline V gene are SGHTA and FQGTGA. The CDR3 DNA reads TGTGCCAGCAGCAGAGACAGGGAAGAGACCCAGTACTTC. Encoded protein: CASSRDREETQYF.

The chain joins TRBV6-5 to TRBJ2-7; 7 bases line up with TRBD2. Germline V gene data show CDR1 as MNHEY and CDR2 as SVGAGI. CDR3 length: 12 residues. The V segment lost 6 bases and the J segment 2 bases; nucleotides outside the gene matches: 1. CDR3 bases: TGTGCCAGCAGGGGAGGGACCTACGAGCAGTACTTC. Translating it yields CASRGGTYEQYF.

This clone was detected only once. The rearrangement joins TRBV7-2 to TRBJ2-2; 8 nucleotides align to TRBD2. V was pared by 3 bases and J by 5 bases, with 5 bases of the junction left unmatched. The CDR3 has 15 amino acids. The germline gives CDR1 SGHTA, CDR2 FQGNSA. DNA of the CDR3: TGTGCCAGCAGCTTTAGCGGGATGGAAACCGGGGAGCTGTTTTTT. Residues: CASSFSGMETGELFF. Looking up the rest from reference TRBV7-2 and TRBJ2-2 gives the full variable domain: GAGVSQSPSNKVTEKGKDVELRCDPISGHTALYWYRQSLGQGLEFLIYFQGNSAPDKSGLPSDRFSAERTGGSVSTLTIQRTQQEDSAVYLCASSFSGMETGELFFGEGSRLTVL.

The V gene is TRBV4-2, the J gene TRBJ1-4; 7 bases agree with TRBD1. CDR1 is LGHNA and CDR2 is YNFKEQ in the germline V gene. The ends lost 0 bases at V and 13 bases at J; junction bases unmatched: 8. The CDR3 runs to 14 residues. In nucleotides, the CDR3 is TGTGCCAGCAGCCAAGAAAGGGGGCAATTGGGACTGTTTTTT. Its translation: CASSQERGQLGLFF.

The count of this clone is one. The genes are TRBV19 and TRBJ2-3; no clear D. Germline V gives CDR1 LNHDA, CDR2 SQIVND (reference sequence). This CDR3 has 13 amino acids. V shed 4 bases and J shed 6 bases, with 11 bases lying between them. CDR3 protein: CASSNSPSDTQYF. CDR3 bases: TGTGCCAGTAGTAACTCCCCCTCCGATACGCAGTATTTT.

This clone showed up just once. The rearrangement joins TRBV5-8 to TRBJ2-5; D is ambiguous. This CDR3 comprises 13 residues. Germline V CDR1 and CDR2: SGHTS, YDEGEE. With 0 bases removed from V and 4 bases from J, the gap between germline ends came to 7 bases. CDR3 nucleotide sequence: TGTGCCAGCAGCTTGGATCGGAGAGAGACCCAGTACTTC. This codes for CASSLDRRETQYF.

The CDR3 reads CSVTAGTGGDGYTF. The CDR3 DNA reads as TGCAGCGTGACTGCCGGGACAGGGGGCGATGGCTACACCTTC. V and J are TRBV29-1 and TRBJ1-2; 12 nucleotides align to TRBD1. V lost 6 bases and J lost 6; bases outside the gene matches: 8. The CDR3 runs to 14 residues. Germline CDR1 and CDR2: SQVTM and ANQGSEA.

This chain connects TRBV13 to TRBJ2-7; D unclear. V dropped 4 bases and J dropped 0 bases, with 16 bases sitting between them. Germline values: CDR1 PRHDT, CDR2 FYEKMQ (reference sequence). The CDR3 covers 16 residues. This CDR3 reads CASSSSENYYSYEQYF. The CDR3 region has the DNA TGTGCCAGCAGCTCCTCCGAGAATTACTACTCCTACGAGCAGTACTTC.

The rearrangement links TRBV7-8 to TRBJ2-1, with 12 bases identical to TRBD2. CDR1 is SGHVS, CDR2 FQNEAQ, per germline. The ends lost 5 bases at V and 4 bases at J; junction bases unmatched: 3. The CDR3 consists of 15 residues. The CDR3 loop reads CASSRGLAGYNEQFF. CDR3 coding DNA: TGTGCCAGCAGCCGAGGACTAGCGGGGTACAATGAGCAGTTCTTC. The whole variable domain, remainder taken from reference TRBV7-8 and TRBJ2-1, is GAGVSQSPRYKVAKRGQDVALRCDPISGHVSLFWYQQALGQGPEFLTYFQNEAQLDKSGLPSDRFFAERPEGSVSTLKIQRTQQEDSAVYLCASSRGLAGYNEQFFGPGTRLTVL.

The CDR3 protein is CASSIERKAGELFF. CDR3 sequence (DNA): TGTGCCAGTAGTATTGAGAGGAAGGCCGGGGAGCTGTTTTTT. This sequence joins TRBV19 and TRBJ2-2; D is unresolved. This CDR3 has 14 residues. V shed 3 bases and J shed 6 bases, with 11 bases lying between them. Germline CDR1 LNHDA, CDR2 SQIVND (reference sequence).

The rearrangement links TRBV12-3 or TRBV12-4 to TRBJ1-3; D is uncertain. V lost 3 bases, J lost 8 bases, and 5 bases lay in between. The CDR3 is 11 amino acids. CDR3 bases: TGTGCCAGCAGTTTTTGGCACACCATATATTTT. Translation: CASSFWHTIYF.

This clone showed up just a few times. The V gene is TRBV4-2, the J gene TRBJ1-1; D ambiguous. V lost 4 bases, J lost 11 bases, and 14 bases lay in between. Germline V gene lookup returns CDR1 LGHNA and CDR2 YNFKEQ. This CDR3 contains 12 residues. The DNA of the CDR3 is TGTGCCAGCAGCCGCGTGCAAGGAGGGGCTTTCTTT. It is translated as CASSRVQGGAFF.

This chain uses TRBV24-1 with TRBJ1-2; 9 bases match TRBD1. Germline V CDR1 and CDR2: KGHDR, SFDVKD. V shed 4 bases and J 4 bases; nucleotides not matched to a gene: 9. The CDR3 is made up of 16 amino acids. The CDR3 DNA is TGTGCCACCAGTGACCACGACAGGGGGACGGGCTATGGCTACACCTTC. Its protein product is CATSDHDRGTGYGYTF.

V and J are TRBV20-1 and TRBJ2-7, with D maybe TRBD1 (5 bases). V lost 6 bases, J lost 5 bases, and 11 bases lay in between. The length of the CDR3 is 11 residues. CDR1 is DFQATT and CDR2 is SNEGSKA in the germline V gene (reference sequence). CDR3 in DNA: TGCAGTGCGAGCAGGGTCGACGAGCAGTACTTC. Translated: CSASRVDEQYF.

In DNA form, the CDR3 reads TGTGCCAGCAGCTTAGCGCGAGCGGGGGGAATATACGAGCAGTACTTC. Translating it yields CASSLARAGGIYEQYF. This chain uses TRBV7-9 with TRBJ2-7; 9 bases line up with TRBD2. The germline gives CDR1 SEHNR, CDR2 FQNEAQ (reference sequence). After removal of 0 bases from V and 4 bases from J, the junction contained 7 bases not matched to a gene. The CDR3 contains 16 residues.

This rearrangement joins TRBV4-2 to TRBJ1-2, with 7 nucleotides matching TRBD1. CDR1 and CDR2 from the germline V gene are LGHNA and YNFKEQ. V was clipped by 0 bases and J by 2 bases; unmatched bases: 0. The CDR3 has 14 residues. The CDR3 bases are TGTGCCAGCAGCCAAGAGACAGGGAACTATGGCTACACCTTC. Translated: CASSQETGNYGYTF.

This chain uses TRBV5-1 with TRBJ2-7; 7 nucleotides align to TRBD1. J lost 2 bases, V lost 4 bases, and 9 bases had no gene match. Germline V lookup: CDR1 SGHRS, CDR2 YFSETQ. The CDR3 is 15 residues long. The CDR3 sequence: CASSPRQGQPYEQYF. The CDR3 nucleotides read TGCGCCAGCAGCCCTCGTCAGGGACAGCCCTACGAGCAGTACTTC.

This clone was detected only a few times. V is TRBV6-5 and J is TRBJ2-7; a possible D gene is TRBD1 (5 bases). This CDR3 spans 14 amino acids. The V and J ends lost 5 bases and 3 bases respectively, with 14 bases between them. CDR1 and CDR2 from the germline V gene are MNHEY and SVGAGI. CDR3 loop: CASSNIRQGYEQYF. The CDR3 bases are TGTGCCAGCAGTAATATCCGGCAGGGCTACGAGCAGTACTTC.

The chain links TRBV13 to TRBJ1-4, with 9 positions matching TRBD1. The V and J ends lost 5 bases and 9 bases, in that order; junction bases with no gene match: 4. This CDR3 is built from 13 residues. Germline CDR1 and CDR2: PRHDT and FYEKMQ (reference sequence). The DNA for the CDR3 is TGTGCCAGCAGCCCAACAGGGGGCCAAAAACTGTTTTTT. Its translation: CASSPTGGQKLFF.

This chain joins TRBV28 and TRBJ1-2, with 9 positions matching TRBD1. The V and J ends lost 11 bases and 6 bases, in that order; junction bases with no gene match: 10. The CDR3 length is 13 residues. Germline assignment: CDR1 MDHEN and CDR2 SYDVKM. The CDR3 protein is CAYTGTGFDGYTF. Written as DNA, the CDR3 is TGTGCCTATACCGGGACAGGGTTTGATGGCTACACCTTC.

The chain recombines TRBV4-1 with TRBJ1-4; D uncertain. Germline CDR1 is MGHRA and CDR2 is YSYEKL. This CDR3 spans 16 amino acids. V was cut by 0 bases and J by 0 bases, with 8 bases left in between. The CDR3 sequence: CASSQEGLPTNEKLFF. The CDR3 DNA reads as TGCGCCAGCAGCCAAGAAGGACTTCCAACTAATGAAAAACTGTTTTTT.

This clone was observed a single time. The chain links TRBV6-1 to TRBJ2-7; 10 nucleotides match TRBD2. Germline CDR1 is MNHNS and CDR2 is SASEGT. The CDR3 consists of 16 residues. J was trimmed by 3 bases and V by 0 bases; bases with no gene match: 5. The CDR3 region is CASSEAWASGSYEQYF. The CDR3 bases are TGTGCCAGCAGTGAAGCGTGGGCTAGCGGGAGCTACGAGCAGTACTTC.

The rearrangement joins TRBV3-1 (or the pseudogene TRBV3-2) to TRBJ1-2; D uncertain. Germline assignment: CDR1 LGHDT and CDR2 YNNKEL (reference sequence). Trimming left V 0 bases short and J 6 bases short, with 11 bases between. This CDR3 is 14 amino acids long. DNA of the CDR3: TGTGCCAGCAGCCAAGATGCCGGGTGGGATGGCTACACCTTC. Amino acid sequence: CASSQDAGWDGYTF.

This chain connects TRBV24-1 to TRBJ2-1, with D possibly TRBD1 on 6 matching bases. The CDR3 sequence is 15 residues long. Germline assignment: CDR1 KGHDR and CDR2 SFDVKD. Trimming shortened V by 4 bases and J by 6 bases, and 15 bases separated the two germline ends. The CDR3 nucleotides are TGTGCCACCAGTGAACAGGGACGGCGTACCAATGAGCAGTTCTTC. This gives the protein CATSEQGRRTNEQFF.

V gene TRBV29-1 combines with J gene TRBJ1-4; no firm D call. The CDR3 is 11 amino acids. Looked up from germline, CDR1 is SQVTM and CDR2 is ANQGSEA. DNA of the CDR3: TGCATCCCTACAACTAATGAAAAACTGTTTTTT. It encodes CIPTTNEKLFF.